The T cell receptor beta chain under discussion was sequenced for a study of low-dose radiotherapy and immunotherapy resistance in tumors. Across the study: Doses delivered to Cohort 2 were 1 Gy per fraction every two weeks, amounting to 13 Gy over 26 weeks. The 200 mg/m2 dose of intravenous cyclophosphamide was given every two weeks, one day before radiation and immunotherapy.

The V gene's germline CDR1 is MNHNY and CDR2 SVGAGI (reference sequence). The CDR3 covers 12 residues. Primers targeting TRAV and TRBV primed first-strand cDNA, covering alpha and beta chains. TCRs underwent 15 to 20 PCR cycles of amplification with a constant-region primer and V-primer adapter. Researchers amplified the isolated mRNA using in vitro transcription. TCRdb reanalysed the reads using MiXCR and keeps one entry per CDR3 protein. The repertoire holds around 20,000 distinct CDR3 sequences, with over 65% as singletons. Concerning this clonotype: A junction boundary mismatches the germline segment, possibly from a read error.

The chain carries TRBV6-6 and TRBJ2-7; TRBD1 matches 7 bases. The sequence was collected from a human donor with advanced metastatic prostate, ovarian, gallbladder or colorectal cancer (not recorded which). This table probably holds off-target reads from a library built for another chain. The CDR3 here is CASSQQGNLVRF. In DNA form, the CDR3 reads TGTGCCAGCAGTCAACAGGGGAATCTCGTTCGGTTC.